Listed below are T cell receptor beta chains from one sample, sequenced in a study of cytomegalovirus exposure and HLA in healthy donors. Sequencing was performed with immunoSEQ multiplex PCR; in TCRdb, only in-frame clones are kept and a portion is missing. The repertoire includes 190,000 or so clones, about 80% of them detected once, and around 2.8% sits in the top ten. Material for sequencing was PBMCs. The source of these receptors is a woman younger than 30 in good health and CMV-seropositive. Each CDR3 is given with its conserved first and last residue. D genes are given only for firm matches. Size values are once, few and many counts, or a class for expanded clones, and some rows have none.

CDR3 protein: CASSMGATGGNTF; CDR3 DNA: TGTGCCAGTAGTATGGGGGCGACAGGGGGTAACACCTTC; clone size: NA; D gene: TRBD1; J gene: TRBJ1-2; V gene: TRBV19
CDR3 protein: CASTSGEGGTYEQYF; CDR3 DNA: TGTGCCAGTACCTCGGGTGAGGGAGGGACCTACGAGCAGTACTTC; clone size: NA; D gene: TRBD2; J gene: TRBJ2-7; V gene: TRBV19
CDR3 protein: CASSYTRTGEAF; CDR3 DNA: TGTGCCAGCAGCTATACTAGGACAGGGGAGGCCTTC; clone size: few; D gene: TRBD1; J gene: TRBJ1-2; V gene: TRBV27
CDR3 protein: CASSEASGAPTYEQYF; CDR3 DNA: TGTGCCAGCAGTGAGGCCTCAGGCGCACCCACCTACGAGCAGTACTTC; clone size: NA; D gene: NA; J gene: TRBJ2-7; V gene: TRBV25-1
CDR3 protein: CASRGSGYYTGELFF; CDR3 DNA: TGTGCCAGCAGAGGGTCAGGGTACTACACCGGGGAGCTGTTTTTT; clone size: NA; D gene: NA; J gene: TRBJ2-2; V gene: TRBV6-5
CDR3 protein: CASSYVEGDTDTQYF; CDR3 DNA: TGCGCCAGCAGTTACGTGGAGGGAGACACAGATACGCAGTATTTT; clone size: NA; D gene: NA; J gene: TRBJ2-3; V gene: TRBV5-1
CDR3 protein: CASKGQITSTDTQYF; CDR3 DNA: TGCGCCAGCAAGGGACAGATTACTAGCACAGATACGCAGTATTTT; clone size: NA; D gene: TRBD1; J gene: TRBJ2-3; V gene: TRBV5-1
CDR3 protein: CASSETTTNEKLFF; CDR3 DNA: TGCGCCAGCAGTGAGACAACAACTAATGAAAAACTGTTTTTT; clone size: NA; D gene: NA; J gene: TRBJ1-4; V gene: TRBV10-1
CDR3 protein: CASTVSYEQYF; CDR3 DNA: TGTGCCAGCACCGTGTCCTACGAGCAGTACTTC; clone size: few; D gene: NA; J gene: TRBJ2-7; V gene: TRBV27
CDR3 protein: CASSSSSNRGLNNSPLHF; CDR3 DNA: TGTGCCAGCAGCTCATCTTCAAACAGGGGCTTGAATAATTCACCCCTCCACTTT; clone size: NA; D gene: TRBD1; J gene: TRBJ1-6; V gene: TRBV7-2
CDR3 protein: CASSLGLAGKETQYF; CDR3 DNA: TGTGCCAGCAGCTTAGGGCTAGCGGGGAAAGAGACCCAGTACTTC; clone size: NA; D gene: TRBD2; J gene: TRBJ2-5; V gene: TRBV13
CDR3 protein: CASSSNLQRGALVGELFF; CDR3 DNA: TGTGCCAGCAGCTCGAATTTACAGCGGGGGGCCCTCGTCGGGGAGCTGTTTTTT; clone size: NA; D gene: TRBD2; J gene: TRBJ2-2; V gene: TRBV7-7
CDR3 protein: CASKKEGGTADQPQHF; CDR3 DNA: TGTGCCAGCAAGAAAGAAGGCGGGACAGCAGATCAGCCCCAGCATTTT; clone size: NA; D gene: TRBD1; J gene: TRBJ1-5; V gene: TRBV2
CDR3 protein: CASRETGNYGYTF; CDR3 DNA: TGTGCCAGCAGGGAGACAGGAAACTATGGCTACACCTTC; clone size: NA; D gene: NA; J gene: TRBJ1-2; V gene: TRBV6-1
CDR3 protein: CASSPGQGPEAFF; CDR3 DNA: TGTGCCAGCAGCCCTGGACAGGGGCCTGAAGCTTTCTTT; clone size: NA; D gene: TRBD1; J gene: TRBJ1-1; V gene: TRBV9
CDR3 protein: CASSQALGGDTQYF; CDR3 DNA: TGCGCCAGCAGCCAGGCCCTGGGGGGGGATACGCAGTATTTT; clone size: NA; D gene: TRBD2; J gene: TRBJ2-3; V gene: TRBV4-1
CDR3 protein: CASSLEPAGPGELFF; CDR3 DNA: TGTGCCAGCAGCTTGGAGCCAGCGGGGCCCGGGGAGCTGTTTTTT; clone size: few; D gene: TRBD2; J gene: TRBJ2-2; V gene: TRBV5-4
CDR3 protein: CASSYEENTEAFF; CDR3 DNA: TGTGCCAGCAGTTACGAGGAGAACACTGAAGCTTTCTTT; clone size: NA; D gene: NA; J gene: TRBJ1-1; V gene: TRBV6-5
CDR3 protein: CASSSPVNTIYF; CDR3 DNA: TGTGCCAGTAGTTCCCCCGTGAACACCATATATTTT; clone size: NA; D gene: NA; J gene: TRBJ1-3; V gene: TRBV19
CDR3 protein: CASRGGPGQGWNTEAFF; CDR3 DNA: TGTGCCAGCAGAGGGGGGCCGGGACAGGGATGGAACACTGAAGCTTTCTTT; clone size: NA; D gene: TRBD1; J gene: TRBJ1-1; V gene: TRBV27
CDR3 protein: CASSLAKNIQYF; CDR3 DNA: TGTGCCAGCAGCCTAGCCAAAAACATTCAGTACTTC; clone size: NA; D gene: NA; J gene: TRBJ2-4; V gene: TRBV27
CDR3 protein: CASSQGLQRQYTDTQYF; CDR3 DNA: TGTGCCAGCAGCCAAGGGTTGCAGCGGCAGTACACAGATACGCAGTATTTT; clone size: NA; D gene: NA; J gene: TRBJ2-3; V gene: TRBV4-2
CDR3 protein: CASSSFGQSGSPLHF; CDR3 DNA: TGCGCCAGCAGCTCCTTTGGACAGTCCGGTTCACCCCTCCACTTT; clone size: NA; D gene: NA; J gene: TRBJ1-6; V gene: TRBV5-1
CDR3 protein: CASSLATGEFDEAFF; CDR3 DNA: TGTGCCAGCAGCTTAGCGACAGGGGAGTTCGACGAAGCTTTCTTT; clone size: NA; D gene: TRBD1; J gene: TRBJ1-1; V gene: TRBV7-9
CDR3 protein: CASSLPLAGETDTQYF; CDR3 DNA: TGCGCCAGCAGCTTGCCTTTAGCGGGGGAGACAGATACGCAGTATTTT; clone size: NA; D gene: TRBD2; J gene: TRBJ2-3; V gene: TRBV5-1
CDR3 protein: CASSSKTGSSYEQYF; CDR3 DNA: TGTGCCAGCAGCTCAAAGACGGGGAGCTCCTACGAGCAGTACTTC; clone size: NA; D gene: NA; J gene: TRBJ2-7; V gene: TRBV11-2
CDR3 protein: CASSLLGGAGYTF; CDR3 DNA: TGTGCCAGCAGTTTATTAGGGGGTGCTGGCTACACCTTC; clone size: once; D gene: NA; J gene: TRBJ1-2; V gene: TRBV28
CDR3 protein: CASTIQQGAHGYTF; CDR3 DNA: TGTGCCAGCACCATTCAACAGGGGGCGCATGGCTACACCTTC; clone size: NA; D gene: TRBD1; J gene: TRBJ1-2; V gene: TRBV7-2
CDR3 protein: CASSQNTGAYGYTF; CDR3 DNA: TGTGCCAGCAGCCAAAACACAGGGGCCTATGGCTACACCTTC; clone size: NA; D gene: TRBD1; J gene: TRBJ1-2; V gene: TRBV9
CDR3 protein: CASSSFGGTEAFF; CDR3 DNA: TGTGCCAGCAGCTCATTCGGGGGCACTGAAGCTTTCTTT; clone size: NA; D gene: NA; J gene: TRBJ1-1; V gene: TRBV7-9
CDR3 protein: CASGLRQGNQPQHF; CDR3 DNA: TGTGCCAGCGGGCTAAGACAGGGGAATCAGCCCCAGCATTTT; clone size: NA; D gene: TRBD1; J gene: TRBJ1-5; V gene: TRBV2
CDR3 protein: CASGQTGTPPYTDTQYF; CDR3 DNA: TGTGCCAGCGGCCAGACCGGGACACCTCCTTACACAGATACGCAGTATTTT; clone size: NA; D gene: NA; J gene: TRBJ2-3; V gene: TRBV9
CDR3 protein: CASSLVLAGYETQYF; CDR3 DNA: TGTGCCAGCAGCTTGGTTCTAGCGGGGTATGAGACCCAGTACTTC; clone size: NA; D gene: TRBD2; J gene: TRBJ2-5; V gene: TRBV5-4
CDR3 protein: CASSLAGETQYF; CDR3 DNA: TGCGCCAGCAGCTTGGCGGGAGAGACCCAGTACTTC; clone size: NA; D gene: NA; J gene: TRBJ2-5; V gene: TRBV5-1
CDR3 protein: CASSQITGGTDTQYF; CDR3 DNA: TGTGCCAGCAGCCAAATTACGGGGGGCACAGATACGCAGTATTTT; clone size: NA; D gene: NA; J gene: TRBJ2-3; V gene: TRBV14
CDR3 protein: CASSFSRGVTEAFF; CDR3 DNA: TGTGCCAGCAGTTTCTCCAGGGGGGTCACTGAAGCTTTCTTT; clone size: once; D gene: TRBD1; J gene: TRBJ1-1; V gene: TRBV27
CDR3 protein: CASSSSGSQETQYF; CDR3 DNA: TGCGCCAGCAGCAGTAGTGGGAGCCAAGAGACCCAGTACTTC; clone size: few; D gene: NA; J gene: TRBJ2-5; V gene: TRBV5-1
CDR3 protein: CASSLRGIYNEKLFF; CDR3 DNA: TGCGCCAGCAGCCTCCGGGGGATTTATAATGAAAAACTGTTTTTT; clone size: NA; D gene: NA; J gene: TRBJ1-4; V gene: TRBV5-1
CDR3 protein: CASSKDVGLAGNEQFF; CDR3 DNA: TGCGCCAGCAGCAAAGACGTGGGACTAGCGGGCAATGAGCAGTTCTTC; clone size: NA; D gene: TRBD2; J gene: TRBJ2-1; V gene: TRBV4-3
CDR3 protein: CASSMGRTRNTEAFF; CDR3 DNA: TGTGCCAGTAGTATGGGTAGGACAAGGAACACTGAAGCTTTCTTT; clone size: NA; D gene: NA; J gene: TRBJ1-1; V gene: TRBV19
CDR3 protein: CASSAGGLSQPQHF; CDR3 DNA: TGTGCCAGCTCGGCAGGGGGCCTCAGTCAGCCCCAGCATTTT; clone size: few; D gene: TRBD1; J gene: TRBJ1-5; V gene: TRBV18
CDR3 protein: CASSEGLPGTEAFF; CDR3 DNA: TGTGCCAGCAGTGAGGGCCTCCCTGGGACTGAAGCTTTCTTT; clone size: NA; D gene: NA; J gene: TRBJ1-1; V gene: TRBV6-4
CDR3 protein: CASSLAPTGLGGYTF; CDR3 DNA: TGTGCCAGCAGTCTTGCTCCTACAGGGCTCGGTGGCTACACCTTC; clone size: few; D gene: NA; J gene: TRBJ1-2; V gene: TRBV27
CDR3 protein: CASRVNRDTGELFF; CDR3 DNA: TGTGCCAGCAGGGTTAACAGGGACACCGGGGAGCTGTTTTTT; clone size: NA; D gene: NA; J gene: TRBJ2-2; V gene: TRBV6-5
CDR3 protein: CATLSGFPFYEQYF; CDR3 DNA: TGTGCCACCTTATCAGGGTTCCCCTTCTACGAGCAGTACTTC; clone size: NA; D gene: NA; J gene: TRBJ2-7; V gene: TRBV18
CDR3 protein: CASSLRQGASEAFF; CDR3 DNA: TGTGCCAGCAGCTTAAGACAGGGGGCCTCTGAAGCTTTCTTT; clone size: NA; D gene: TRBD1; J gene: TRBJ1-1; V gene: TRBV7-9
CDR3 protein: CASSGQSGGDTQYF; CDR3 DNA: TGTGCCAGCAGTGGTCAGTCCGGGGGAGATACGCAGTATTTT; clone size: NA; D gene: NA; J gene: TRBJ2-3; V gene: TRBV25-1
CDR3 protein: CASSAGLTNEKLFF; CDR3 DNA: TGTGCCAGTAGTGCGGGTCTTACTAATGAAAAACTGTTTTTT; clone size: NA; D gene: NA; J gene: TRBJ1-4; V gene: TRBV19